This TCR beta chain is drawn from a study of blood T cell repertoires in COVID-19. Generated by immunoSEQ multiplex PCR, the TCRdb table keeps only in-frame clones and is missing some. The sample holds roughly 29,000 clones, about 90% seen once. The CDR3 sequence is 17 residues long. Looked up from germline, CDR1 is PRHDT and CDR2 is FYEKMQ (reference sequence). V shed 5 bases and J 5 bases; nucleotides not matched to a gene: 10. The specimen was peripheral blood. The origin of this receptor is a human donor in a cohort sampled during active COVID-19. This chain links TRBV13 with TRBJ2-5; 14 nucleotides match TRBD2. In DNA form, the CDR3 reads TGTGCCAGCAGCCTAGCGACTAGCGGGGGGGCGTGGGAGACCCAGTACTTC. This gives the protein CASSLATSGGAWETQYF. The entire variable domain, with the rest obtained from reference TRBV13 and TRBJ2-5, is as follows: AAGVIQSPRHLIKEKRETATLKCYPIPRHDTVYWYQQGPGQDPQFLISFYEKMQSDKGSIPDRFSAQQFSDYHSELNMSSLELGDSALYFCASSLATSGGAWETQYFGPGTRLLVL.